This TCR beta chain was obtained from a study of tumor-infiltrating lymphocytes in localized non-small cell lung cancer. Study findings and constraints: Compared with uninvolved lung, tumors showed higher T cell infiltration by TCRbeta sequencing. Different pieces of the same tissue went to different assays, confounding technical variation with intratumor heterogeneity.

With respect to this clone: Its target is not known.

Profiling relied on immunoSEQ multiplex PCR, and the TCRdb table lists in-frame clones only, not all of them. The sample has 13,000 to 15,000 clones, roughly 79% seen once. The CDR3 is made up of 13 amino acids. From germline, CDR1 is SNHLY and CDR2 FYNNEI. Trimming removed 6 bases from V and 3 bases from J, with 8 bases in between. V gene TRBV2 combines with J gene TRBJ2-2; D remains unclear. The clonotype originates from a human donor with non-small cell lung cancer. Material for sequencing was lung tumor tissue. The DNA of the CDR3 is TGTGCCAGCAGGGTGTCCGACACCGGGGAGCTGTTTTTT. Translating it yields CASRVSDTGELFF. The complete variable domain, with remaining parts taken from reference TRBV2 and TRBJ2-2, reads EPEVTQTPSHQVTQMGQEVILRCVPISNHLYFYWYRQILGQKVEFLVSFYNNEISEKSEIFDDQFSVERPDGSNFTLKIRSTKLEDSAMYFCASRVSDTGELFFGEGSRLTVL.